The source of this T cell receptor (beta chain) is a study of blood T cell repertoires in COVID-19. Study members were between roughly 18 and 100 years old and lived in approximately 25 US regions. Allocation to cohorts depended on clinical history reported by the participants. In the study's own analysis: Scientists estimated how many nucleated cells there were by amplifying reference gene primers. Clones were sequenced by immunoSEQ multiplex PCR, and TCRdb holds only the in-frame ones, with some missing. Clone size and V and J calls were adopted from that table, with D and trimming inferred from the DNA. The sample records 250,000 to 300,000 clones, about 88% being singletons. V shed 4 bases, J shed 2 bases, and the junction held 5 bases outside the gene matches. The CDR3 runs 15 residues. Germline CDR1 is ENHRY and CDR2 is SYGVKD.

The clonotype originates from an older woman in a cohort exposed to, infected with or recovered from COVID-19 (not recorded which). Sequenced: PBMCs or T cells enriched from blood (not recorded which). The chain links TRBV10-3 to TRBJ1-3, with 7 bases fitting TRBD1. The CDR3 DNA reads as TGTGCCATCAGTGGCCGAGGGGGCGCTGGAAACACCATATATTTT. Amino acid sequence: CAISGRGGAGNTIYF.